This T cell receptor (beta chain) is from a study of metastatic and nonmetastatic thyroid tumors. About the research overall: Malignant thyroid and benign thyroid patients provided blood and tumor or nodule tissue whose repertoires were compared.

In this sample, this clone turned up many times. What it binds is unknown. In the original analysis: The authors used CDR3 differences across clinicopathological groups to build a distant-metastasis classifier for papillary thyroid cancer. TCRdb re-called clones from the PCR reads using MiXCR. These V and J calls are TCRdb output, not the study's own analysis. The sample has roughly 59,000 clones, roughly 17% seen once. Study-wide results and limits: For both blood and tumor, malignant thyroid tumors reportedly showed significantly higher TCR beta diversity than benign nodules did.

V dropped 2 bases and J dropped 10 bases, with 9 bases sitting between them. CDR3 length: 13 residues. Germline V gives CDR1 LGHNA, CDR2 YNFKEQ. Until they underwent thyroid surgery, no patient had received any treatment. The TCR comes from a male donor with papillary thyroid cancer or a benign thyroid nodule (not recorded which). Some clones in this sample may be carry-over from other donors' samples. Sequences were obtained from blood. The chain recombines TRBV4-2 with TRBJ1-6; D uncertain. The CDR3 loop is CASSQTSTSPLHF. CDR3 DNA: TGTGCCAGCAGCCAAACTTCCACATCACCCCTCCACTTT.